This TCR beta chain is from a study of shared clonotypes between healthy human individuals. Points from the study as a whole: An expected dependence of interdonor clonotype sharing on sequencing depth was noted.

With regard to this clone: Its antigen is not identified.

Libraries were prepared by immunoSEQ multiplex PCR; TCRdb keeps only in-frame clonotypes and omits some of them. The table shows about 490,000 clones, with 70% to 80% occurring only once. This CDR3 is built from 15 residues. V gave up 0 bases and J gave up 4 bases, with 14 bases separating them. CDR1 and CDR2 (germline): SGHRS, YFSETQ. The receptor was isolated from a woman aged 40 to 55 in good health. Some clones in this sample may be carry-over from other donors' samples. Sequencing was done on a sample of PBMCs. The chain employs TRBV5-1 and TRBJ2-7; unclear D gene. In DNA form, the CDR3 reads TGCGCCAGCAGCTTGGCCTCCGGCACAGAGTACGAGCAGTACTTC. Residues: CASSLASGTEYEQYF. Complete variable domain (other parts from reference TRBV5-1 and TRBJ2-7): KAGVTQTPRYLIKTRGQQVTLSCSPISGHRSVSWYQQTPGQGLQFLFEYFSETQRNKGNFPGRFSGRQFSNSRSEMNVSTLELGDSALYLCASSLASGTEYEQYFGPGTRLTVT.